What follows is one T cell receptor (beta chain) and its context. Original methodology: Estimation of nucleated cell counts relied on the amplification of reference gene primers. Clones were sequenced by immunoSEQ multiplex PCR, and TCRdb holds only the in-frame ones, with some missing. Clone size and the V and J calls come from that table; the DNA yielded D and trimming. The table lists about 60,000 clones, 70% to 85% of them singletons. This sample was taken from a study of blood T cell repertoires in COVID-19. In the study overall: Sources were T cells, B-cell-depleted T cells, or PBMCs; the material itself was cDNA or gDNA.

Trimming removed 0 bases at V and 1 base at J, with 9 bases between. Germline CDR1 is GTSNPN and CDR2 is SVGIG (reference sequence). The CDR3 totals 14 residues. Sequencing was performed on peripheral blood. This TCR derives from a human donor in a cohort sampled during active COVID-19. The gene calls are TRBV30 and TRBJ1-1; maybe TRBD1 (5 bases). The CDR3 protein is CAWSVLGGNTEAFF. For the CDR3, the DNA is TGTGCCTGGAGTGTACTGGGGGGGAACACTGAAGCTTTCTTT.